These 3 T cell receptor beta chains were sequenced from one sample in a study of Graves' ophthalmopathy and Graves' hyperthyroidism. Amplification targeted the TCR beta CDR3 regions, with RNA transcripts as the source material. Following a first-round RT-PCR that used HTBI primers, a second-round multiplex PCR was carried out. One entry per CDR3 protein, called by TCRdb with MiXCR from the multiplex PCR reads. The table includes around 1.1 million distinct CDR3 sequences, 35% to 45% detected once. The specimen sequenced was peripheral blood or thyroid tissue (not recorded which). All receptors come from an adult man with Graves' hyperthyroidism.

This clonotype was picked up many times. The J gene is TRBJ1-2, the V gene TRBV20-1, with D unclear. CDR1 and CDR2 (germline): DFQATT, SNEGSKA (reference sequence). V lost 2 bases, J lost 2 bases, and 15 bases lay in between. The CDR3 has 15 amino acids. CDR3 coding DNA: TGCAGTGCTAGAACGATCGATACCCTAAACTATGGCTACACCTTC. Its protein product is CSARTIDTLNYGYTF.

About this clonotype: A much more abundant neighbour one base away suggests this may be a read error. This sequence joins TRBV7-2 and TRBJ2-5, with D perhaps TRBD1 (5 bases). CDR1 is SGHTA, CDR2 FQGNSA, per germline. V gave up 1 base and J gave up 2 bases, with 11 bases separating them. This CDR3 comprises 15 residues. In nucleotides, the CDR3 is TGTGCCAGCAGCTTAGATACGACAGTACAAGAGACCCAGTACTTC. This codes for CASSLDTTVQETQYF.

With respect to this clonotype: This clone may be a read error of a much larger clone one base away. The chain is built from TRBV7-2 and TRBJ1-1; 7 nucleotides match TRBD1. CDR1 is SGHTA, CDR2 FQGNSA, per germline. This CDR3 contains 14 residues. Trimming took 9 bases from V and 3 from J; bases not matched to a gene: 10. This chain's CDR3 is CASSIEGAYTEAFF. CDR3 bases: TGTGCCAGTAGTATTGAGGGGGCTTACACTGAAGCTTTCTTT.